The present entry profiles one TCR beta chain with its context. As yet, its antigen is unknown. This sample was included in a study of cytomegalovirus exposure and HLA in healthy donors. The CDR3 runs to 15 residues. Germline CDR1 and CDR2: LGHNA and YSLEER. Deletions cut 0 bases from V and 0 bases from J, with 3 bases between. With 60 Vbeta and 13 Jbeta primers, the PCR was carried out. Sequencing used immunoSEQ multiplex PCR; TCRdb keeps in-frame clones, though not all of them. The data show roughly 160,000 clones, roughly four fifths seen once. Notes on the study in general: Later analysis demonstrated an association between a missense DCLRE1C variant and TCR beta V- and J-gene trimming. Reported results showed that the classifier diagnosed cytomegalovirus status with high specificity and sensitivity.

Sequenced input: PBMCs. The rearrangement uses TRBV4-3 and TRBJ2-6; D is unresolved. The receptor was derived from a female donor in good health and CMV-seronegative. CDR3 region: CASSQEYSGANVLTF. Written as DNA, the CDR3 is TGCGCCAGCAGCCAAGAGTACTCTGGGGCCAACGTCCTGACTTTC.